A single TCR beta chain is shown here with its context. These data belong to a study of CD8+ T cells in alopecia areata. Extracted RNA was reverse transcribed into cDNA, the sequencing template. The assay was immunoSEQ multiplex PCR, and TCRdb's table has in-frame clones only and misses some. The sample has approximately 98,000 clones, almost 60% seen once. Per the germline V gene, CDR1 is PRHDT and CDR2 is FYEKMQ (reference sequence). Trimming took off 1 base at V and 5 bases at J, with 12 bases between the two ends. CDR3 size: 14 residues. This chain connects TRBV13 to TRBJ2-7; D is unclear. The sequence was obtained from a human donor in good health. Source material: CD8+ T cells sorted from blood. The CDR3 DNA sequence: TGTGCCAGCAGCTTAGAGCCCAGAGGTGACGAGCAGTACTTC. It translates to CASSLEPRGDEQYF.